Below are 25 T cell receptor beta chains sequenced from a single sample in a study of PD-1 blockade in classical Hodgkin lymphoma. Time point specified: cycle 4 day 1 (C4D1), after more than five weeks of nivolumab. Every one of the patients relapsed after autologous stem cell transplantation (brentuximab vedotin exposure was variable). Profiled with immunoSEQ multiplex PCR; TCRdb holds only in-frame clones, not every one. The data show tens of thousands of clones, around 86% seen once. This sample comprised peripheral blood mononuclear cells (PBMCs), obtained before the fourth cycle of nivolumab. These receptors were collected from a human donor with classical Hodgkin lymphoma.

The V and J genes are TRBV27 and TRBJ2-7, with D maybe TRBD1 (8 bases). CDR1 and CDR2 from the germline V gene are MNHEY and SMNVEV (reference sequence). This CDR3 is 13 amino acids long. Trimming took 2 bases from V and 6 from J, leaving 11 bases between them. The CDR3 sequence is CASSLNRGGEQYF. The CDR3, as DNA: TGTGCCAGCAGTTTAAACAGGGGGGGCGAGCAGTACTTC.

The rearrangement uses TRBV10-3 and TRBJ1-1, with D hard to call. CDR1 ENHRY and CDR2 SYGVKD come from the germline V gene. The CDR3 totals 15 residues. The V and J ends lost 6 bases and 1 base respectively, with 15 bases between them. In DNA, the CDR3 is TGTGCCATCAGGGGAGGGAGGCTCGGGAACACTGAAGCTTTCTTT. The encoded protein is CAIRGGRLGNTEAFF.

V gene TRBV5-8 combines with J gene TRBJ2-1; 10 nucleotides line up with TRBD2. CDR1 and CDR2 from the germline V gene are SGHTS and YDEGEE. With V trimmed by 0 bases and J by 4 bases, 4 bases remained unmatched. The CDR3 consists of 16 residues. The CDR3 spells CASSLGVAGGYNEQFF. The CDR3 DNA follows: TGTGCCAGCAGCTTGGGAGTAGCGGGAGGTTACAATGAGCAGTTCTTC.

V usage is TRBV7-9 and J usage is TRBJ2-7; D tentatively reads TRBD1 or TRBD2 (5 bases each). This CDR3 region has 13 residues. Per germline, CDR1 SEHNR and CDR2 FQNEAQ (reference sequence). V was clipped by 2 bases and J by 4 bases, with 9 bases between them. The CDR3 DNA is TGTGCCAGCAGCTTATCTGGGGGATACGAGCAGTACTTC. Translated, it gives CASSLSGGYEQYF.

This clone qualifies as medium-sized. In DNA, the CDR3 is TGTGCCAGCAGTTTGGAAGTCGGCGAGACCCAGTACTTC. It specifies CASSLEVGETQYF. The rearrangement uses TRBV28 and TRBJ2-5; D is unclear. V was trimmed by 3 bases and J by 5 bases, leaving 10 bases between them. Looked up from germline, CDR1 is MDHEN and CDR2 is SYDVKM. This CDR3 spans 13 amino acids.

The chain recombines TRBV25-1 with TRBJ2-1, with 11 bases lining up with TRBD2. The CDR3 has 17 amino acids. V shed 7 bases, J shed 6 bases, and the junction held 14 bases outside the gene matches. CDR1 is MGHDK and CDR2 is SYGVNS in the germline V gene. Written as DNA, the CDR3 is TGTGCCAGCACCTTATCGAGTGGGACTAGCGGATTCAATGAGCAGTTCTTC. It translates to CASTLSSGTSGFNEQFF. Using reference TRBV25-1 and TRBJ2-1 for the parts outside the CDR3, the full variable domain is EADIYQTPRYLVIGTGKKITLECSQTMGHDKMYWYQQDPGMELHLIHYSYGVNSTEKGDLSSESTVSRIRTEHFPLTLESARPSHTSQYLCASTLSSGTSGFNEQFFGPGTRLTVL.

This clone was seen a single time. The gene calls are TRBV7-9 and TRBJ2-7; tentatively, D is TRBD2 (6 bases). Trimming pared 8 bases from V and 6 bases from J, leaving 20 bases between. Germline V gives CDR1 SEHNR, CDR2 FQNEAQ (reference sequence). CDR3 length: 14 amino acids. DNA of the CDR3: TGTGCCAGCGGAAAGGGACTCCCTTTGGCCGAGCAGTACTTC. Translated, it gives CASGKGLPLAEQYF.

The V gene is TRBV4-1, the J gene TRBJ2-5; the D is unclear. CDR1 and CDR2 from the germline V gene are MGHRA and YSYEKL. Trimming left V 4 bases short and J 1 base short, with 10 bases between. This CDR3 has 14 residues. The CDR3 DNA follows: TGCGCCAGCAGCCCCCCCCGTCCCCAAGAGACCCAGTACTTC. This translates into CASSPPRPQETQYF.

The chain links TRBV5-1 to TRBJ1-2; weak D call: TRBD1 (5 bases). V dropped 0 bases and J dropped 6 bases, with 15 bases sitting between them. The CDR3 is 15 amino acids. The germline CDR1 and CDR2 sequences are SGHRS and YFSETQ. CDR3: CASSLAEGLADGYTF. The CDR3 DNA reads TGCGCCAGCAGCTTGGCCGAGGGGTTGGCTGATGGCTACACCTTC.

The CDR3 nucleotides read TGCGCCAGCAGCCAAGTTGTGGGGGCCGCGTCCTACAATGAGCAGTTCTTC. It is translated as CASSQVVGAASYNEQFF. The V gene is TRBV4-1, the J gene TRBJ2-1, with a possible D match to TRBD1 (6 bases). Trimming removed 1 base at V and 1 base at J, with 14 bases between. The CDR3 is 17 residues long. The V gene's germline CDR1 is MGHRA and CDR2 YSYEKL.

V is TRBV5-1 and J is TRBJ2-7; weak D call: TRBD2 (6 bases). In germline, CDR1 is SGHRS, CDR2 YFSETQ. The CDR3 has 16 residues. V gave up 0 bases and J gave up 2 bases, with 15 bases separating them. The CDR3 loop is CASSLGGGREAYEQYF. The CDR3 region has the DNA TGCGCCAGCAGCTTGGGCGGAGGCAGGGAGGCCTACGAGCAGTACTTC.

The chain joins TRBV28 to TRBJ2-5; the D gene is possibly TRBD2 (6 bases). This CDR3 comprises 15 residues. CDR1 is MDHEN, CDR2 SYDVKM, per germline. Trimming removed 2 bases at V and 0 bases at J, with 10 bases between. DNA for the CDR3: TGTGCCAGCAGTTTAGGGACTTCATACCAAGAGACCCAGTACTTC. It translates to CASSLGTSYQETQYF.

The J gene is TRBJ2-7, the V gene TRBV5-1, with D perhaps matching TRBD2 (6 bases). This CDR3 spans 14 amino acids. CDR1 and CDR2 from the germline V gene are SGHRS and YFSETQ. Trimming stripped 4 bases from V and 3 bases from J, with 14 bases between. The CDR3 spells CASSLPPGGYEQYF. DNA for the CDR3: TGCGCCAGCAGCCTCCCCCCCGGGGGCTACGAGCAGTACTTC.

As to this clone: Other DNA sequences in the sample encode the same CDR3. The chain employs TRBV19 and TRBJ2-5; D unresolved. The ends were cut back, 5 bases at V and 5 bases at J, with 6 bases in the middle. CDR3 length: 11 residues. Germline loops: CDR1 LNHDA, CDR2 SQIVND (reference sequence). CDR3 amino acids: CASSSGETQYF. CDR3 coding DNA: TGTGCCAGTAGTTCGGGCGAGACCCAGTACTTC. The variable domain in full, completed from reference TRBV19 and TRBJ2-5, reads DGGITQSPKYLFRKEGQNVTLSCEQNLNHDAMYWYRQDPGQGLRLIYYSQIVNDFQKGDIAEGYSVSREKKESFPLTVTSAQKNPTAFYLCASSSGETQYFGPGTRLLVL.

The CDR3: CASSVAQGYNEQFF. The CDR3 nucleotides read TGTGCCAGCAGCGTAGCCCAGGGCTACAATGAGCAGTTCTTC. The V gene is TRBV9, the J gene TRBJ2-1; possibly TRBD1 for D (5 bases). Germline lookup yields CDR1 SGDLS and CDR2 YYNGEE. The CDR3 loop spans 14 amino acids. Trimming shortened V by 0 bases and J by 3 bases, and 7 bases separated the two germline ends.

This CDR3 is CASSQPLAGPGELFF. The CDR3 DNA sequence: TGCGCCAGCAGCCAGCCACTAGCGGGCCCCGGGGAGCTGTTTTTT. V gene TRBV4-1 combines with J gene TRBJ2-2; 9 bases fit TRBD2. This CDR3 spans 15 amino acids. V was clipped by 3 bases and J by 6 bases; unmatched bases: 5. The V gene's germline CDR1 is MGHRA and CDR2 YSYEKL.

The chain is built from TRBV21-1 and TRBJ1-3; the table names TRBD1, a call not compared with the DNA. TRBV21-1 corresponds to a pseudogene. The CDR3 runs 15 residues. CDR3 coding DNA: TGTGCCAGAATGTATGGGGCCACCTCTGGAAACACCATATATTTT. As protein: CARMYGATSGNTIYF.

The rearrangement links TRBV5-1 to TRBJ1-3; D is uncertain. CDR1 is SGHRS, CDR2 YFSETQ, per germline. The CDR3 consists of 15 residues. V was shortened by 0 bases and J by 2 bases, with 9 bases between the two germline ends. The CDR3, as DNA: TGCGCCAGCAGCTTGGCTCTGAATCCTGGAAACACCATATATTTT. Translation: CASSLALNPGNTIYF.

The V and J genes are TRBV18 and TRBJ2-3; 7 positions match TRBD2. Germline assignment: CDR1 KGHSH and CDR2 LQKENI. This CDR3 contains 14 residues. J gave up 1 base and V 4 bases, and 2 bases lay outside the gene matches. In nucleotides, the CDR3 is TGTGCCAGCTCACTTACTAGCGGCACAGATACGCAGTATTTT. Protein product: CASSLTSGTDTQYF.

CDR3 bases: TGTGCCACGACAGGGTCTGGAAACACCATATATTTT. As protein: CATTGSGNTIYF. This rearrangement joins TRBV21-1 to TRBJ1-3; TRBD1, the D gene given by the table, was not confirmed from the DNA. TRBV21-1 is an annotated pseudogene. This CDR3 comprises 12 residues.

This chain uses TRBV21-1 with TRBJ1-6. TRBV21-1 corresponds to a pseudogene. This CDR3 comprises 18 residues. The DNA for the CDR3 is TGTGCCAGCAGAAGCGTCGTGCTACACATACATCATAATTCACCCCTCCACTTT. Residues: CASRSVVLHIHHNSPLHF.

The V gene is TRBV28, the J gene TRBJ2-7, with D hard to call. Trimming shortened V by 2 bases and J by 7 bases, and 18 bases separated the two germline ends. Germline V gives CDR1 MDHEN, CDR2 SYDVKM. The CDR3 consists of 15 residues. The CDR3 protein is CASSLGPGFEGEQYF. DNA for the CDR3: TGTGCCAGCAGTTTAGGCCCGGGCTTCGAAGGGGAGCAGTACTTC.

DNA for the CDR3: TGTGCCAGCAGCTTACGCCAGGGGGCCGGGGAGCTGTTTTTT. Protein: CASSLRQGAGELFF. The chain employs TRBV7-2 and TRBJ2-2, with 7 bases aligning to TRBD1. Trimming cost V 2 bases and J 6 bases; bases outside gene matches: 3. The CDR3 is 14 residues long. Germline CDR1 reads SGHTA; CDR2 reads FQGNSA.

The chain links TRBV19 to TRBJ2-1, with TRBD2 matching over 8 bases. Per germline, CDR1 LNHDA and CDR2 SQIVND (reference sequence). The CDR3 extends over 13 amino acids. V lost 8 bases and J lost 4; bases outside the gene matches: 4. CDR3 sequence reads: CASSGLGYNEQFF. In nucleotides, the CDR3 is TGTGCCAGTTCGGGACTAGGGTACAATGAGCAGTTCTTC.

The chain recombines TRBV28 with TRBJ1-1, with D possibly TRBD1 on 5 matching bases. This CDR3 is built from 14 residues. Trimming pared 8 bases from V and 2 bases from J, leaving 15 bases between. Germline V gives CDR1 MDHEN, CDR2 SYDVKM. The CDR3 is CASVTQGYNTEAFF. The CDR3 nucleotides are TGTGCCAGCGTAACTCAGGGCTATAACACTGAAGCTTTCTTT.